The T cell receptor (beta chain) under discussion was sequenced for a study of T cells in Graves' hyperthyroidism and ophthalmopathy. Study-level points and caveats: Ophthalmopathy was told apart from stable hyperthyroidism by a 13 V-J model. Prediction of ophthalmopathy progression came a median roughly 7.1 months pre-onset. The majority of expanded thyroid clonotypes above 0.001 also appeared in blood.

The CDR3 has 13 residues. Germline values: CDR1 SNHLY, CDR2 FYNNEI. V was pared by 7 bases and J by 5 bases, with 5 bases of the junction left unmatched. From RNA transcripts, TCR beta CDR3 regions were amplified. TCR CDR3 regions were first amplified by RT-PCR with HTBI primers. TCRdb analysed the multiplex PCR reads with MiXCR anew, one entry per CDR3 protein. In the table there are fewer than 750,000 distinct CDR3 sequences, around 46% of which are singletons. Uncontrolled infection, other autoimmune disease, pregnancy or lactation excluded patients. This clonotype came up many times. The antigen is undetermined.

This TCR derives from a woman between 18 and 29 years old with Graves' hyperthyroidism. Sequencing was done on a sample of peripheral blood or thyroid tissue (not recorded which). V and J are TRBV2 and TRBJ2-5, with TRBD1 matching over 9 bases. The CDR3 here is CASKQGAGETQYF. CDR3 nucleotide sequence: TGTGCCAGCAAACAGGGGGCTGGGGAGACCCAGTACTTC.